The rows below give T cell receptor beta chains drawn from one sample of a study of regulatory T cells in long-lasting Graves disease. TCRdb re-analysed the multiplex PCR reads in MiXCR, keeping a single row per CDR3 protein. The table has about 540,000 distinct CDR3 sequences, 13% seen once. The same specimen was also included in a second study, on T cells in Graves' hyperthyroidism and ophthalmopathy.

This specimen was peripheral blood mononuclear cells (PBMCs), taken at new diagnosis, from a patient treated with antithyroid drugs. The receptors shown here come from a man aged 30 to 39 with Graves disease. Both conserved end residues are trimmed from each CDR3. Each record gives: J gene, V gene, CDR3 protein.

j_gene: TRBJ2-7; v_gene: TRBV18; CDR3aa: ASSRSGTGNEQY
j_gene: TRBJ2-3; v_gene: TRBV12-3/TRBV12-4; CDR3aa: ASSFRAVDTQY
j_gene: TRBJ2-5; v_gene: TRBV11-2; CDR3aa: ASSLGFRQIEETQY
j_gene: TRBJ2-7; v_gene: TRBV6-1; CDR3aa: ASSEEGTVGYEQY
j_gene: TRBJ2-3; v_gene: TRBV27; CDR3aa: ASWIIRLFITDTQY
j_gene: TRBJ2-7; v_gene: TRBV7-9; CDR3aa: ASSYTGQGWEQY
j_gene: TRBJ2-7; v_gene: TRBV29-1; CDR3aa: SARTPPYEQY
j_gene: TRBJ2-3; v_gene: TRBV2; CDR3aa: ASGQGPDTQY
j_gene: TRBJ2-3; v_gene: TRBV12-3/TRBV12-4; CDR3aa: ASTVPGQRTDTQY
j_gene: TRBJ1-1; v_gene: TRBV19; CDR3aa: ASRPNRGLNTEAF
j_gene: TRBJ2-1; v_gene: TRBV2; CDR3aa: ASSHRAGEGDEQF
j_gene: .; v_gene: TRBV6-2/TRBV6-3; CDR3aa: ASSSVAGGETQY
j_gene: TRBJ2-7; v_gene: TRBV20-1; CDR3aa: SAISPHPTYEQY
j_gene: TRBJ2-5; v_gene: TRBV19; CDR3aa: ASSPLGRGGVETQY
j_gene: TRBJ2-1; v_gene: TRBV12-3/TRBV12-4; CDR3aa: ASSLNSGLSYNEQF